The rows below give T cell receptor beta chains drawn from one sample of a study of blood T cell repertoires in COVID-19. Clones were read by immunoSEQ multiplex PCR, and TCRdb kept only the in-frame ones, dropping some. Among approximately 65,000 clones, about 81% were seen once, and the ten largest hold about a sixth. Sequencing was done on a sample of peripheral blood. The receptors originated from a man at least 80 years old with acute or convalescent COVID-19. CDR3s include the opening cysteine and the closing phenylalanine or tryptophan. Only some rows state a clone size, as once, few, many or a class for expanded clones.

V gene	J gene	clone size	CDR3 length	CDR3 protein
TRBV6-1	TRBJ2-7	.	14	CASSDRDRGREQYF
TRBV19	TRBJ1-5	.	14	CASKMAGGNQPQHF
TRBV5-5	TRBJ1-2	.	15	CASSGDRGLFYGYTF
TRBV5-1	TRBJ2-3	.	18	CASSSTLLWAGATDTQYF
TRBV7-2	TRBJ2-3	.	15	CASSFSRPGTDTQYF
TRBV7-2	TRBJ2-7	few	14	CASSLAGGAYEQYF
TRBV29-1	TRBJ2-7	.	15	CSVNGGTGVTYEQYF
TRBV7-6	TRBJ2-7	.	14	CASSRGLAGDEQYF
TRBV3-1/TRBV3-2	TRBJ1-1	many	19	CASSQAGPGATDLNTEAFF
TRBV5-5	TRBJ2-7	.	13	CASSFQVPYEQYF
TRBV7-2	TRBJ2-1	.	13	CASSTQGANEQFF
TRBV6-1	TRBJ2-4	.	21	CASSEALGQGARGVAKNIQYF
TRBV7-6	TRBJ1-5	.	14	CASSLGGGDQPQHF
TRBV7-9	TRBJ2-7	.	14	CASSPPKGDYEQYF
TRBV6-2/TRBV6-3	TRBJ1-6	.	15	CASSYYGTANSPLHF
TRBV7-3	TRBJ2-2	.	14	CASSPGQGRGELFF
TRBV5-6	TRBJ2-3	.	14	CASLNGQGADTQYF
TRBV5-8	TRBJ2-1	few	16	CASFLSGGPSYNEQFF
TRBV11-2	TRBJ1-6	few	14	CASTQGSVDSPLHF
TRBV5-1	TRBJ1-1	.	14	CASRDDWSGGVAFF
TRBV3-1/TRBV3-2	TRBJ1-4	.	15	CASSLGSSRAEKLFF
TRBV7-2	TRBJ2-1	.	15	CASSQQGASVDEQFF
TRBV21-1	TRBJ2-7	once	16	CASSLKDRVDPYEQYF
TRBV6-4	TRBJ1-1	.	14	CASSDHGGRAEAFF
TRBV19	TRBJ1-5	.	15	CASSGRDRGLQPQHF
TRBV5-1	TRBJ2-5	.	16	CASSLEKFFTQETQYF
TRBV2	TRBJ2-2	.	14	CASSVGGTTGELFF
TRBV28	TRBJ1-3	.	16	CASRGQGGYSGNTIYF
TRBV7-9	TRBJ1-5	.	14	CASSRGQGNQPQHF
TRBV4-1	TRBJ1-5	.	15	CASSRVTGSNQPQHF
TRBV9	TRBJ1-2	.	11	CASKGTGGYTF
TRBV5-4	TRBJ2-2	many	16	CASSSRGGANTGELFF
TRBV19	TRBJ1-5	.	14	CATLDRGVNQPQHF
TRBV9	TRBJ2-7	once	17	CASSVGGGAAFSSEQYF
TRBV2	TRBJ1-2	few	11	CASSGRGGYTF
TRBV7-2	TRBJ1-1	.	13	CASSLEVGRTAFF
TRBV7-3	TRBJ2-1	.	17	CASSRTGTSGRGTEQFF
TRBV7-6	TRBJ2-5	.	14	CASSLALGPETQYF
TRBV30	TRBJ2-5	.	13	CAWSTRAGETQYF
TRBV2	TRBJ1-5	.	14	CASSEQGANQPQHF
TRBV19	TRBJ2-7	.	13	CASSTPGGGEQYF
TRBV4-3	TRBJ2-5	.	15	CASSQVALGRETQYF
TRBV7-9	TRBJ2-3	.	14	CASSRDRGLDTQYF
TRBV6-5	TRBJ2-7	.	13	CASRGTSWYEQYF
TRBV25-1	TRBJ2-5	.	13	CASSDSLGGTQYF
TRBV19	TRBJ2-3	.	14	CASSITGGSDTQYF
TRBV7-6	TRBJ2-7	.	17	CASSRETSGIFSYEQYF
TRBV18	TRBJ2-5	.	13	CASSLTKGETQYF
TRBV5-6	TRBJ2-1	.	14	CASSFLTGSNEQFF
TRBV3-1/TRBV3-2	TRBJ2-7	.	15	CASRRWTGVCHEQYF
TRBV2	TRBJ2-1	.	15	CASSLDWRRYNEQFF
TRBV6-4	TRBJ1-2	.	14	CASSPGQGGYGYTF
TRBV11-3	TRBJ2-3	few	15	CASSLDRGPLNTQYF
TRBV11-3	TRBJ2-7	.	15	CASSRAGQSSYEQYF
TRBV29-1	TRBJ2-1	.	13	CSVDRLGSDEQFF
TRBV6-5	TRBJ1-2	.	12	CASSYSWGGYTF
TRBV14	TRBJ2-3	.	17	CASSFRGGRGRTDTQYF
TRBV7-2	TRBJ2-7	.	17	CASSLVSLALPGYEQYF